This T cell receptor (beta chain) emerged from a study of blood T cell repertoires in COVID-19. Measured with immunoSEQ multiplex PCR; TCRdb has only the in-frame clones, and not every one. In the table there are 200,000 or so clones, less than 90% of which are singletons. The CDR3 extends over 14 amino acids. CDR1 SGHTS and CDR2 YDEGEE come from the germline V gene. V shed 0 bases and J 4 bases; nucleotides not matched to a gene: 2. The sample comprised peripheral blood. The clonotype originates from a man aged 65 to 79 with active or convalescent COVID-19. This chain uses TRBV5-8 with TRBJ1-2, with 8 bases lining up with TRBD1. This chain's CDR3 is CASSLGQGFYGYTF. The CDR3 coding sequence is TGTGCCAGCAGCTTGGGACAGGGGTTCTATGGCTACACCTTC.